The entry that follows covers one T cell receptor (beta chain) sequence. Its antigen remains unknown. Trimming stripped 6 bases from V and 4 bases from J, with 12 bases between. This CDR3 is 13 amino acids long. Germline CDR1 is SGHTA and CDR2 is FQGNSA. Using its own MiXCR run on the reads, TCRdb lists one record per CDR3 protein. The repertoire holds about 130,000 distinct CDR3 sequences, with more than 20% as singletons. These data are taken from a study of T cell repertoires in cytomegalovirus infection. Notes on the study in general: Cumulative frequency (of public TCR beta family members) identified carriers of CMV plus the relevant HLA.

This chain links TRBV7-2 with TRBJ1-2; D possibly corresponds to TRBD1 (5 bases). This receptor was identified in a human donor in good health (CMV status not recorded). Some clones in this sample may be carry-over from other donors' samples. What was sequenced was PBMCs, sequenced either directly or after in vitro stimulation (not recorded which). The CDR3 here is CASSPAGTYGYTF. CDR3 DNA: TGTGCCAGCAGTCCGGCAGGGACCTATGGCTACACCTTC.